This TCR beta chain originates from a study of cytomegalovirus exposure and HLA in healthy donors. Study results and caveats: Investigators reported approximately 150 TCR beta chains as tied to cytomegalovirus. Immune exposure data for these donors was limited to CMV serostatus. TCR beta V segments were, for the most part, productive about 87% or about 30% of the time in an earlier analysis. Follow-up analysis later connected one missense variant in DCLRE1C with trimming of TCR beta V- and J-genes.

Germline-derived CDR1 and CDR2 are SNHLY and FYNNEI. V dropped 6 bases and J dropped 1 base, with 13 bases sitting between them. The CDR3 runs to 14 residues. Amplification used 60 Vbeta primers and 13 Jbeta primers. This table comes from immunoSEQ multiplex PCR, and its TCRdb copy is limited to in-frame clones, with some not included. Of about 140,000 clones listed, 80% are singletons. A remark on this clone: Its antigen is unidentified.

What was sequenced was PBMCs. J is TRBJ2-7 and V is TRBV2, with D possibly being TRBD1 (5 bases). This clonotype was obtained from a man aged 50-59 years in good health and CMV-seronegative. The CDR3 nucleotides read TGTGCCAGCAGGGTCCAGGGAAGATCCTACGAGCAGTACTTC. Its translation is CASRVQGRSYEQYF.